A single sample gave rise to the 16 T cell receptor beta chains below, sequenced in a study of T-cell memory formation after mild COVID-19. TCRdb reanalysed the 5' RACE reads using MiXCR and keeps one entry per CDR3 protein. The sample holds approximately 340,000 distinct CDR3 sequences, approximately 12% seen once. Sequencing was done on a sample of PBMCs or a T cell subset sorted from them (not recorded which). The receptor source for this set is a man aged 18 to 29 who had mild COVID-19 (a few samples of this study predate the infection). Cell type and time point are not known.

This clonotype showed up just a few times. V and J are TRBV6-5 and TRBJ1-2, with TRBD1 matching 7 bases. This CDR3 region has 14 residues. The germline V gene has CDR1 MNHEY and CDR2 SVGAGI. The junction had 5 bases not matched to a gene; V was cut back by 5 bases and J by 2 bases. The chain's CDR3 is CASSRGGVNYGYTF. Here the CDR3 DNA reads TGTGCCAGCAGTCGAGGGGGCGTAAACTATGGCTACACCTTC.

The rearrangement links TRBV19 to TRBJ2-5, with D perhaps TRBD2 (5 bases). CDR1 LNHDA and CDR2 SQIVND come from the germline V gene (reference sequence). The length of the CDR3 is 12 residues. The CDR3 nucleotides are TGTGCGAGCGGAGAGGGCCAAGAGACCCAGTACTTC. Protein product: CASGEGQETQYF.

The chain has TRBV18 and TRBJ2-2; D is tentatively TRBD1 or TRBD2 (6 bases each). The CDR3 consists of 15 residues. Between the trimmed V and J ends, which lost 3 bases and 3 bases, there was a span of 11 bases. Germline lookup yields CDR1 KGHSH and CDR2 LQKENI. The CDR3: CASSPNREDTGELFF. CDR3 bases: TGTGCCAGCTCACCTAACAGGGAGGACACCGGGGAGCTGTTTTTT.

The chain is built from TRBV10-3 and TRBJ1-5, with 7 bases matching TRBD1. CDR1 and CDR2 (germline): ENHRY, SYGVKD. V lost 6 bases, J lost 2 bases, and 1 base stayed unmatched. CDR3 length: 13 amino acids. The CDR3 here is CAISGQGNQPQHF. The CDR3 nucleotides read TGTGCCATCAGCGGACAGGGCAATCAGCCCCAGCATTTT.

This clonotype was recorded a few times. The chain recombines TRBV6-5 with TRBJ2-2; unclear D gene. Deletions cut 1 base from V and 5 bases from J, with 8 bases between. Looked up from germline, CDR1 is MNHEY and CDR2 is SVGAGI. This CDR3 has 14 residues. The CDR3 protein is CASSYLPRTGELFF. CDR3 DNA sequence: TGTGCCAGCAGTTACTTACCTCGGACCGGGGAGCTGTTTTTT.

Ten or more counts support this clonotype. The rearrangement links TRBV12-3 or TRBV12-4 to TRBJ2-5; TRBD2 aligns across 10 bases. Trimming at V came to 7 bases and at J to 4 bases, leaving 3 bases not matched to a gene. The CDR3 is 13 amino acids. The CDR3 sequence: CASTLAGGETQYF. CDR3 DNA: TGTGCCAGCACCTTAGCGGGAGGAGAGACCCAGTACTTC.

The table lists this clonotype with a few counts. The chain couples TRBV18 to TRBJ2-3; 9 nucleotides line up with TRBD1. The CDR3 totals 16 residues. Germline CDR1 reads KGHSH; CDR2 reads LQKENI. With V trimmed by 3 bases and J by 2 bases, 6 bases remained unmatched. CDR3 sequence: CASSPTGTGNTDTQYF. The CDR3 nucleotides are TGTGCCAGCTCACCGACCGGGACAGGGAACACAGATACGCAGTATTTT.

This clonotype has more than one count but fewer than ten. This chain joins TRBV5-1 and TRBJ1-4, with D unresolved. From germline, CDR1 is SGHRS and CDR2 YFSETQ. V was trimmed by 1 base and J by 5 bases, leaving 9 bases between them. There are 14 residues in the CDR3. The CDR3 sequence: CASSLTTSNEKLFF. The CDR3 region has the DNA TGCGCCAGCAGCTTGACGACCTCCAATGAAAAACTGTTTTTT.

Only a few counts were recorded for this clonotype. The J gene is TRBJ1-2, the V gene TRBV4-2; D not certain. Trimming stripped 4 bases from V and 2 bases from J, with 20 bases between. CDR1 and CDR2 (germline): LGHNA, YNFKEQ. The CDR3 extends over 17 amino acids. CDR3 loop: CASSRSIASAQNYGYTF. The CDR3 DNA reads TGTGCCAGCAGCCGCTCCATAGCCAGCGCGCAGAACTATGGCTACACCTTC.

This clonotype has more than one count but fewer than ten. The gene calls are TRBV7-2 and TRBJ2-1; D uncertain. CDR3 length: 18 residues. Germline CDR1 is SGHTA and CDR2 is FQGNSA. V was cut by 1 base and J by 3 bases, with 19 bases left in between. CDR3 DNA sequence: TGTGCCAGCAGCTTAGAACGGGCTACCTTTAATAACTACAATGAGCAGTTCTTC. This gives the protein CASSLERATFNNYNEQFF.

This clonotype was detected only a few times. The chain links TRBV4-2 to TRBJ2-6, with D unclear. From germline, CDR1 is LGHNA and CDR2 YNFKEQ. The CDR3 covers 13 residues. The V and J ends lost 2 bases and 2 bases respectively, with 1 base between them. In DNA form, the CDR3 reads TGTGCCAGCAGCCAACCTGGGGCCAACGTCCTGACTTTC. It is translated as CASSQPGANVLTF.

In its sample, this clonotype was seen a few times. The genes are TRBV6-5 and TRBJ1-3; D is uncertain. CDR3 size: 17 residues. Trimming stripped 0 bases from V and 0 bases from J, with 12 bases between. Germline CDR1 is MNHEY and CDR2 is SVGAGI. The CDR3 loop is CASSYSWAVSSGNTIYF. CDR3 DNA sequence: TGTGCCAGCAGTTACTCGTGGGCAGTATCCTCTGGAAACACCATATATTTT.

The chain's CDR3 is CASSAVGDTGELFF. CDR3 nucleotides: TGTGCCAGCAGTGCGGTGGGGGACACCGGGGAGCTGTTTTTT. V and J are TRBV6-1 and TRBJ2-2; D possibly matches TRBD1 or TRBD2 (5 bases each). CDR3 length: 14 residues. The ends were cut back, 4 bases at V and 3 bases at J, with 9 bases in the middle. Looked up from germline, CDR1 is MNHNS and CDR2 is SASEGT.

V is TRBV7-6 and J is TRBJ1-2; D gene ambiguous. Trimming cost V 7 bases and J 5 bases, with 14 bases left between them. Germline V lookup: CDR1 SGHVS, CDR2 FNYEAQ. This CDR3 spans 13 amino acids. CDR3: CASTSNGGYGYTF. CDR3 nucleotide sequence: TGTGCCAGCACCTCTAATGGAGGATATGGCTACACCTTC. Combining the CDR3 with reference TRBV7-6 and TRBJ1-2 gives the whole variable domain GAGVSQSPRYKVTKRGQDVALRCDPISGHVSLYWYRQALGQGPEFLTYFNYEAQQDKSGLPNDRFSAERPEGSISTLTIQRTEQRDSAMYRCASTSNGGYGYTFGSGTRLTVV.

The chain recombines TRBV6-5 with TRBJ2-5; 8 bases line up with TRBD1. This CDR3 spans 16 amino acids. Germline CDR1 reads MNHEY; CDR2 reads SVGAGI. V shed 0 bases, J shed 4 bases, and the junction held 7 bases outside the gene matches. The CDR3 is CASSYSTGQGSETQYF. The DNA for the CDR3 is TGTGCCAGCAGTTACTCGACCGGACAGGGATCAGAGACCCAGTACTTC.

The chain is built from TRBV5-1 and TRBJ2-3; 7 bases match TRBD2. V was pared by 4 bases and J by 1 base, with 12 bases of the junction left unmatched. CDR3 length: 17 residues. The germline gives CDR1 SGHRS, CDR2 YFSETQ. For the CDR3, the DNA is TGCGCCAGCAGCCCTAACCTCAGACTAGCACGCACAGATACGCAGTATTTT. It yields the protein CASSPNLRLARTDTQYF. The entire variable domain, with the rest obtained from reference TRBV5-1 and TRBJ2-3, is as follows: KAGVTQTPRYLIKTRGQQVTLSCSPISGHRSVSWYQQTPGQGLQFLFEYFSETQRNKGNFPGRFSGRQFSNSRSEMNVSTLELGDSALYLCASSPNLRLARTDTQYFGPGTRLTVL.